The text below deals with one T cell receptor (beta chain). CDR1 and CDR2 (germline): SGHDN, FVKESK. Trimming took 4 bases from V and 4 from J; bases not matched to a gene: 10. The CDR3 extends over 16 amino acids. This sample is part of a study of blood T cell repertoires in COVID-19. The data were produced by immunoSEQ multiplex PCR, yet TCRdb's version contains in-frame clones alone and is incomplete. Of about 300,000 clones listed, more than 75% were seen once; the top ten hold about 4.6%. The specimen sequenced was PBMCs or T cells enriched from blood (not recorded which). The V gene is TRBV14, the J gene TRBJ2-1, with 7 bases matching TRBD2. This clonotype was sampled from a man aged 25-45 years who had recovered from COVID-19. The CDR3 sequence: CASSLGAGKAYNEQFF. The CDR3 DNA reads as TGTGCCAGCAGCCTGGGAGCGGGGAAGGCGTACAATGAGCAGTTCTTC. The full variable domain, rest sourced from reference TRBV14 and TRBJ2-1, is EAGVTQFPSHSVIEKGQTVTLRCDPISGHDNLYWYRRVMGKEIKFLLHFVKESKQDESGMPNNRFLAERTGGTYSTLKVQPAELEDSGVYFCASSLGAGKAYNEQFFGPGTRLTVL.